Sequencing of this TCR beta chain was carried out in a study of blood T cells in healthy people across ages. CDR1 DFQATT and CDR2 SNEGSKA come from the germline V gene (reference sequence). V lost 5 bases to trimming and J lost 10 bases, with 22 bases between them. This CDR3 is 14 amino acids long. The second PCR ran about 6 to 11 cycles with a sample-barcoded 5' primer and J-beta primers. All samples yielded 2.5 million or more CDR3-containing paired-end reads. TCRdb re-derived calls from the 5' RACE reads in MiXCR, one entry per CDR3 protein. Here the sample spans fewer than 900,000 distinct CDR3 sequences, under 40% being singletons. Researchers report isolating at least 6.5 million PBMCs per sample. This clonotype was observed a few times.

Specimen: blood. The TCR sequence derives from a man between 18 and 29 years old in good health. The chain is built from TRBV20-1 and TRBJ2-3, with D maybe TRBD2 (7 bases). CDR3 coding DNA: TGCAGTGCTCACGGGGGGCCCTCCTATATAGCGCAGTATTTT. It encodes CSAHGGPSYIAQYF.